Each of the 15 T cell receptor beta chains below was sequenced from the same sample in a study of lymphopenia after photon versus proton radiotherapy. Generated by immunoSEQ multiplex PCR, the TCRdb table keeps only in-frame clones and is missing some. The profile shows about 45,000 clones, 85% of them singletons. The sample consisted of peripheral blood, taken from a patient treated with photon-based radiotherapy. Receptors were obtained from a man aged 35 to 55 with gastric cancer.

This clone was seen more than once but under ten times. The chain combines TRBV9 with TRBJ1-1, with TRBD1 as a possible D gene (6 bases). CDR3 length: 15 amino acids. Trimming took off 1 base at V and 4 bases at J, with 14 bases between the two ends. Germline lookup yields CDR1 SGDLS and CDR2 YYNGEE. In nucleotides, the CDR3 is TGTGCCAGCAGCGTATCTGGGGGCCGGGGCACTGAAGCTTTCTTT. Amino acids: CASSVSGGRGTEAFF. The variable domain in full, completed from reference TRBV9 and TRBJ1-1, reads DSGVTQTPKHLITATGQRVTLRCSPRSGDLSVYWYQQSLDQGLQFLIQYYNGEERAKGNILERFSAQQFPDLHSELNLSSLELGDSALYFCASSVSGGRGTEAFFGQGTRLTVV.

The rearrangement joins TRBV5-1 to TRBJ2-3; 8 bases are a match to TRBD1. CDR1 is SGHRS and CDR2 is YFSETQ in the germline V gene. The CDR3 has 17 amino acids. The V segment lost 1 base and the J segment 1 base; nucleotides outside the gene matches: 8. The DNA for the CDR3 is TGCGCCAGCAGCTTGAGGGGAGGACAGGGAGGCACAGATACGCAGTATTTT. Translated, it gives CASSLRGGQGGTDTQYF.

The chain has TRBV27 and TRBJ2-1; 7 bases map to TRBD2. Germline CDR1 and CDR2: MNHEY and SMNVEV (reference sequence). This CDR3 region has 15 residues. The junction had 8 bases not matched to a gene; V was cut back by 2 bases and J by 7 bases. The CDR3 region is CASSLVVGGLNEQFF. The DNA for the CDR3 is TGTGCCAGCAGTTTAGTGGTCGGGGGGTTAAATGAGCAGTTCTTC.

The chain recombines TRBV28 with TRBJ1-5; D unresolved. Germline V lookup: CDR1 MDHEN, CDR2 SYDVKM. The V end was cut by 5 bases, the J end by 3 bases, with 14 bases between. The CDR3 loop spans 15 amino acids. The CDR3, as DNA: TGTGCCAGCAGTCCGCCCTACGCGTCCAATCAGCCCCAGCATTTT. Encoded protein: CASSPPYASNQPQHF.

Only a few counts were recorded for this clone. Written as DNA, the CDR3 is TGCGCCAGCAGCCAATCTCTCGTGACCAAAAACATTCAGTACTTC. Translating gives CASSQSLVTKNIQYF. The chain couples TRBV4-1 to TRBJ2-4, with D unclear. CDR3 length: 15 residues. V was pared by 2 bases and J by 2 bases, with 10 bases between. Germline V lookup: CDR1 MGHRA, CDR2 YSYEKL.

This clone was seen once. The chain has TRBV7-2 and TRBJ2-4, with D possibly being TRBD2 (6 bases). Trimming cost V 2 bases and J 3 bases, with 14 bases left between them. The CDR3 is 16 amino acids. Germline loops: CDR1 SGHTA, CDR2 FQGNSA. The CDR3, as DNA: TGTGCCAGCAGCTTAATTTTTTCCGGGGGCAAAAACATTCAGTACTTC. This sequence encodes CASSLIFSGGKNIQYF. Full variable domain (outside the CDR3, taken from reference TRBV7-2 and TRBJ2-4): GAGVSQSPSNKVTEKGKDVELRCDPISGHTALYWYRQSLGQGLEFLIYFQGNSAPDKSGLPSDRFSAERTGGSVSTLTIQRTQQEDSAVYLCASSLIFSGGKNIQYFGAGTRLSVL.

The V call is TRBV4-1, the J call TRBJ2-3; possibly TRBD2 for D (6 bases). Deletions cut 1 base from V and 6 bases from J, with 14 bases between. Germline CDR1 reads MGHRA; CDR2 reads YSYEKL. CDR3 length: 15 amino acids. DNA of the CDR3: TGCGCCAGCAGCCAAGGACTAGGCTATAGGGATACGCAGTATTTT. Its translation: CASSQGLGYRDTQYF.

V is TRBV19 and J is TRBJ1-2; the D gene is possibly TRBD1 (5 bases). The ends were cut back, 7 bases at V and 8 bases at J, with 17 bases in the middle. Germline V CDR1 and CDR2: LNHDA, SQIVND (reference sequence). CDR3 size: 13 residues. CDR3 nucleotide sequence: TGTGCCAGTAAGGAGTTTGCGGGGCGAGGCTACACCTTC. Its translation: CASKEFAGRGYTF. Based on the CDR3 plus reference TRBV19 and TRBJ1-2, the full variable domain is DGGITQSPKYLFRKEGQNVTLSCEQNLNHDAMYWYRQDPGQGLRLIYYSQIVNDFQKGDIAEGYSVSREKKESFPLTVTSAQKNPTAFYLCASKEFAGRGYTFGSGTRLTVV.

The CDR3 reads CASSWGQGNYGYTF. CDR3 DNA: TGTGCCAGCAGCTGGGGACAGGGAAACTATGGCTACACCTTC. V and J are TRBV5-6 and TRBJ1-2; TRBD1 matches 9 bases. Germline V gene sequence: CDR1 SGHDT, CDR2 YYEEEE. This CDR3 region has 14 residues. V shed 3 bases, J shed 2 bases, and the junction held 2 bases outside the gene matches.

The chain is built from TRBV5-1 and TRBJ2-1, with D hard to call. V lost 0 bases and J 11 bases, leaving 12 bases between the germline ends. Germline values: CDR1 SGHRS, CDR2 YFSETQ. The CDR3 sequence is 13 residues long. CDR3 protein: CASSLDSPGKQFF. CDR3 in DNA: TGCGCCAGCAGCTTGGATAGCCCTGGGAAGCAGTTCTTC.

The chain couples TRBV4-1 to TRBJ2-5; possible D gene TRBD1, 6 bases. CDR1 MGHRA and CDR2 YSYEKL come from the germline V gene. This CDR3 is built from 14 residues. V gave up 1 base and J gave up 4 bases, with 10 bases separating them. CDR3 bases: TGCGCCAGCAGCCAAGTGCAGGGGTTAGAGACCCAGTACTTC. Its protein product is CASSQVQGLETQYF.

The chain has TRBV5-1 and TRBJ1-3, with TRBD1 identical over 9 bases. The CDR3 sequence is 15 residues long. CDR1 is SGHRS and CDR2 is YFSETQ in the germline V gene. With 4 bases clipped from V and 1 base from J, the junction kept 3 bases outside the gene matches. CDR3 DNA: TGCGCCAGCAGCATGGGGACAGGGTCTGGAAACACCATATATTTT. Encoded protein: CASSMGTGSGNTIYF.

The chain carries TRBV6-5 and TRBJ2-2, with D hard to call. V lost 2 bases and J 1 base, leaving 8 bases between the germline ends. This CDR3 spans 15 amino acids. Germline V gives CDR1 MNHEY, CDR2 SVGAGI. This CDR3 reads CASSYQRGNTGELFF. For the CDR3, the DNA is TGTGCCAGCAGTTACCAGCGAGGGAACACCGGGGAGCTGTTTTTT.

This sequence joins TRBV10-3 and TRBJ1-3, with D unresolved. V lost 2 bases and J 0 bases, leaving 14 bases between the germline ends. This CDR3 is 17 amino acids long. Germline CDR1 ENHRY, CDR2 SYGVKD. The chain's CDR3 is CAISERRTRSSGNTIYF. CDR3 DNA: TGTGCCATCAGTGAGAGACGGACGAGAAGCTCTGGAAACACCATATATTTT.

This clone came up once. V gene TRBV19 combines with J gene TRBJ2-2; perhaps TRBD1 as D (6 bases). The CDR3 consists of 14 residues. CDR1 and CDR2 (germline): LNHDA, SQIVND (reference sequence). Trimming cost V 6 bases and J 5 bases, with 13 bases left between them. CDR3 sequence (DNA): TGTGCCAGTAGAACAGGGAGATTAACCGGGGAGCTGTTTTTT. Its translation is CASRTGRLTGELFF.